These 20 T cell receptor beta chains share one sample of origin, sequenced in a study of shared clonotypes between healthy human individuals. TCRdb's table, derived via immunoSEQ multiplex PCR, lists solely in-frame clones and lacks some. The table has some 2 million clones, roughly 95% seen once. What was sequenced was naive CD4+ T cells sorted from blood. The subset: CD45RA+ positively selected. These receptors were obtained from a man between 18 and 35 years old in good health.

This clone has only one observation. The chain combines TRBV5-4 with TRBJ2-5, with 9 bases aligning to TRBD1. Looked up from germline, CDR1 is SGHNT and CDR2 is YYREEE (reference sequence). V lost 7 bases to trimming and J lost 4 bases; unmatched junction nucleotides: 2. CDR3 length: 12 amino acids. The CDR3 DNA follows: TGTGCCAGCGGGGACAGGGCAGAGACCCAGTACTTC. It encodes CASGDRAETQYF. Full variable domain (outside the CDR3, taken from reference TRBV5-4 and TRBJ2-5): ETGVTQSPTHLIKTRGQQVTLRCSSQSGHNTVSWYQQALGQGPQFIFQYYREEENGRGNFPPRFSGLQFPNYSSELNVNALELDDSALYLCASGDRAETQYFGPGTRLLVL.

The chain recombines TRBV10-3 with TRBJ2-7, with 12 bases identical to TRBD1. In germline, CDR1 is ENHRY, CDR2 SYGVKD. The CDR3 runs 15 residues. The V segment lost 6 bases and the J segment 0 bases; nucleotides outside the gene matches: 3. The CDR3 nucleotides read TGTGCCATCAGGGGACAGGGGGCATTCTCCTACGAGCAGTACTTC. Protein sequence: CAIRGQGAFSYEQYF.

The chain uses TRBV6-1 and TRBJ2-5; D is unresolved. Germline CDR1 MNHNS, CDR2 SASEGT. The length of the CDR3 is 13 residues. The V end was cut by 6 bases, the J end by 5 bases, with 13 bases between. The CDR3 loop is CASRLRLLETQYF. CDR3 DNA: TGTGCCAGCAGGCTTCGACTTTTGGAGACCCAGTACTTC.

The rearrangement links TRBV11-2 to TRBJ2-5, with 9 nucleotides matching TRBD2. Germline trimming cut 5 bases from V and 2 bases from J; bases unmatched to any gene: 9. This CDR3 has 16 residues. The V gene's germline CDR1 is SGHAT and CDR2 FQNNGV. The chain's CDR3 is CASSLRLAARQETQYF. For the CDR3, the DNA is TGTGCCAGCAGCCTCAGACTAGCGGCGAGGCAAGAGACCCAGTACTTC.

This chain uses TRBV9 with TRBJ1-2, with D maybe TRBD1 (5 bases). CDR3 length: 15 residues. The V end was cut by 0 bases, the J end by 5 bases, with 14 bases between. The germline V gene encodes CDR1 SGDLS and CDR2 YYNGEE. CDR3 nucleotide sequence: TGTGCCAGCAGCGTAGATGACAGCCAGATATATGGCTACACCTTC. It translates to CASSVDDSQIYGYTF.

The chain combines TRBV30 with TRBJ2-7, with D hard to call. Trimming took off 0 bases at V and 3 bases at J, with 15 bases between the two ends. The CDR3 is 15 amino acids. From germline, CDR1 is GTSNPN and CDR2 SVGIG (reference sequence). CDR3 protein: CAWSVTTSPLYEQYF. CDR3 DNA: TGTGCCTGGAGTGTAACTACTTCACCCCTCTACGAGCAGTACTTC.

This rearrangement joins TRBV30 to TRBJ1-1; the D is unclear. There are 12 residues in the CDR3. V lost 4 bases and J 2 bases, leaving 8 bases between the germline ends. Germline lookup yields CDR1 GTSNPN and CDR2 SVGIG (reference sequence). Here the CDR3 DNA reads TGTGCCTGGATGGACCTTAACACTGAAGCTTTCTTT. Protein product: CAWMDLNTEAFF.

V is TRBV5-5 and J is TRBJ1-2; 10 nucleotides match TRBD1. Germline V lookup: CDR1 SGHKS, CDR2 YYEKEE (reference sequence). This CDR3 contains 15 residues. V was pared by 0 bases and J by 1 base, with 0 bases of the junction left unmatched. CDR3 nucleotides: TGTGCCAGCAGCTTGGGGACAGGGGGTAACTATGGCTACACCTTC. Protein product: CASSLGTGGNYGYTF.

This clone was seen more than once but under ten times. Other nucleotide sequences from this sample produce the same CDR3. The chain is built from TRBV18 and TRBJ2-2; D gene ambiguous. CDR3 length: 13 residues. The V end was cut by 3 bases, the J end by 0 bases, with 2 bases between. In germline, CDR1 is KGHSH, CDR2 LQKENI. For the CDR3, the DNA is TGTGCCAGCTCACCGCCGAACACCGGGGAGCTGTTTTTT. Translating it yields CASSPPNTGELFF.

The chain couples TRBV13 to TRBJ2-7; 7 positions match TRBD1. The CDR3 totals 14 residues. The germline V gene encodes CDR1 PRHDT and CDR2 FYEKMQ (reference sequence). The V gene end was trimmed by 5 bases and the J gene end by 11 bases; junction bases not matched to a gene: 15. CDR3 coding DNA: TGTGCCAGCAGCCGGGAAGGGGGCGCTGGGTGGAAGTACTTC. This gives the protein CASSREGGAGWKYF.

About this clone: The sample carries other DNA sequences with the same CDR3. The chain combines TRBV5-6 with TRBJ2-7; TRBD1 aligns across 8 bases. CDR3 length: 15 residues. V was clipped by 0 bases and J by 0 bases; unmatched bases: 2. Germline values: CDR1 SGHDT, CDR2 YYEEEE. CDR3 region: CASSLVDRDSYEQYF. The CDR3 coding sequence is TGTGCCAGCAGCTTGGTGGACAGGGACTCCTACGAGCAGTACTTC.

CDR3 in DNA: TGTGCCTGGACGTATCAGGGGGCCACAGAGACCCAGTACTTC. This translates into CAWTYQGATETQYF. This sequence joins TRBV30 and TRBJ2-5; 8 bases are shared with TRBD1. Germline V CDR1 and CDR2: GTSNPN, SVGIG (reference sequence). This CDR3 is built from 14 residues. With 4 bases clipped from V and 4 bases from J, the junction kept 8 bases outside the gene matches.

This rearrangement joins TRBV5-1 to TRBJ2-1; tentative D call: TRBD1 (5 bases). The CDR3 covers 13 residues. CDR1 and CDR2 (germline): SGHRS, YFSETQ. Trimming took off 4 bases at V and 9 bases at J, with 14 bases between the two ends. CDR3 sequence reads: CASSPYPGPEQFF. The CDR3, as DNA: TGCGCCAGCAGCCCCTACCCAGGGCCTGAGCAGTTCTTC.

CDR3 bases: TGTGCCAGCAGTGAGGGTCCTCGGGACACTGAAGCTTTCTTT. It translates to CASSEGPRDTEAFF. This rearrangement joins TRBV6-1 to TRBJ1-1, with D unresolved. Germline loops: CDR1 MNHNS, CDR2 SASEGT. The germline V and J ends were trimmed by 3 bases and 3 bases, with 11 bases remaining between them. CDR3 length equals 14 residues.

V and J are TRBV6-5 and TRBJ1-5; D is perhaps TRBD1 (5 bases). The V end lost 5 bases, the J end lost 0 bases, and 11 bases lay between the germline ends. This CDR3 spans 15 amino acids. The germline V gene has CDR1 MNHEY and CDR2 SVGAGI. The chain's CDR3 is CASSLRGNSNQPQHF. CDR3 nucleotides: TGTGCCAGCAGTCTCCGGGGGAATAGCAATCAGCCCCAGCATTTT.

With respect to this clone: The junction departs from the called germline gene at one end, perhaps through a read error. The chain recombines TRBV19 with TRBJ2-2, with D perhaps TRBD1 (5 bases). This CDR3 is 15 amino acids long. The V gene's germline CDR1 is LNHDA and CDR2 SQIVND (reference sequence). CDR3 bases: TGTGCCAGTAGTAGGGCAGGGCTGAACGCCGGGGAGCTGTTTTTT. It yields the protein CASSRAGLNAGELFF.

CDR3 bases: TGTGCCTGGAACAGACAGGGGGCAGGGTACCAGCCCCAGCATTTT. Amino acid sequence: CAWNRQGAGYQPQHF. The chain recombines TRBV30 with TRBJ1-5, with 10 positions matching TRBD1. The V gene end was trimmed by 4 bases and the J gene end by 7 bases; junction bases not matched to a gene: 10. There are 15 residues in the CDR3. Germline values: CDR1 GTSNPN, CDR2 SVGIG (reference sequence).

CDR3 bases: TGTGCCAGCAGTTTTGCCAGGGCGACAACTAATGAAAAACTGTTTTTT. It codes for CASSFARATTNEKLFF. The V gene is TRBV28, the J gene TRBJ1-4; tentative D call: TRBD1 (5 bases). Germline values: CDR1 MDHEN, CDR2 SYDVKM. There are 16 residues in the CDR3. V lost 3 bases to trimming and J lost 0 bases, with 11 bases between them.

This sequence joins TRBV6-6 and TRBJ2-1; 9 positions agree with TRBD1. The CDR3 length is 14 residues. CDR1 MNHNY and CDR2 SVGAGI come from the germline V gene (reference sequence). Germline trimming cut 7 bases from V and 9 bases from J; bases unmatched to any gene: 10. The DNA for the CDR3 is TGTGCCAGCACCCCGGGGGACAGGGAGGCTGAGCAGTTCTTC. It encodes CASTPGDREAEQFF.

The rearrangement joins TRBV28 to TRBJ1-5; D possibly corresponds to TRBD1 (5 bases). The CDR3 contains 14 residues. The V gene lost 5 bases and the J gene lost 2 bases, with 10 bases spanning the gap. Germline V lookup: CDR1 MDHEN, CDR2 SYDVKM. This CDR3 is CASSPGLGNQPQHF. CDR3 bases: TGTGCCAGCAGTCCAGGGTTGGGCAATCAGCCCCAGCATTTT.